This T cell receptor beta chain was captured in a study of blood T cell repertoires in COVID-19 (dated by TCRdb to 2019 to 2021). About the study as a whole: Collaborator samples came from the United States, Italy and Spain and covered acute and convalescent phases of COVID-19. The sample metadata nearly always contained a de-identified subject ID, COVID-19 status, age in years and sex. The repertoires were released in a freely available public database intended as a resource for research on the immune response to SARS-CoV-2. The material from the prospective study consisted of cDNA or gDNA derived from T cells, B-cell-depleted T cells, or PBMCs. Subjects who had been exposed to COVID-19, were actively infected with it, or had recovered from it provided the deeply sampled blood TCRbeta repertoires that made up the dataset. HLA class I and class II types, where available, came from metadata supplied by the sample provider rather than from assay-based typing. The samples were drawn from the first 160 participants of the ongoing ImmuneRACE study and from over a thousand subjects provided by 6 global collaborators.

In the prospective study, participants were about 18 to 95 years old, resided in approximately 22 geographic areas of the United States, and were enrolled through a virtual design. Cohort assignment in the prospective study relied on participant-reported clinical history from a screening survey and a study questionnaire. In the prospective study, whole blood, serum and a nasopharyngeal or oropharyngeal swab were collected from each participant by mobile phlebotomists. Over a roughly 2-month period, participants in the prospective study had the option of providing additional blood draws and questionnaires. Blood samples from the prospective study were shipped frozen or at room temperature prior to DNA extraction. As regards this clone: Its antigen has not been determined. No qualities accompany the bases; no much larger clone lies one base away.

From a lookup of the germline V gene, CDR1 and CDR2 are LGHNA and YNFKEQ. The CDR3 starts with the cysteine, ends with the phenylalanine, and has 15 residues. Only the CDR3 portion is preserved as DNA: 45 bases, with reading frame beginning at the first base. From V the trimming removes 4 bases and from J it removes 4 bases, while the gene matches leave 7 bases of the junction unaccounted for. TCRbeta CDR3 regions were amplified from genomic DNA using the immunoSEQ Assay, a bias-controlled multiplex PCR. The published analysis was carried out like this. The number of nucleated cells in each sample was estimated from the amplification of reference gene primers within the assay. To quantify the absolute abundance of each unique TCRbeta CDR3 rearrangement, sequence reads were collapsed and filtered. For each sample, productive Simpson clonality was calculated by taking the square root of Simpson's diversity index across productive rearrangements. TCRdb took this table from immuneACCESS and kept in-frame rearrangements with V and J called. Such tables lack part of the clones; where checked against another copy, unresolved V genes explain under half of the gap, and the rest is unexplained. V and J calls and clone size come straight from that table; D and trimming were deduced from the DNA. Present in this sample are fewer than 250,000 clones, approximately 86% of which were seen just once. Roughly 14% of the sample is held by the ten biggest clonotypes.

General findings and caveats noted by the study authors: The amount of clinical and demographic metadata varied by source and participant and was provided uncurated.

The chain employs TRBV4-2 and TRBJ1-2; 9 central nucleotides agree with TRBD1. Sequencing was performed on PBMCs or T cells enriched from blood (not recorded which). This TCR was recovered from a woman aged 45 to 65 with acute COVID-19. In nucleotide form, the sequence is TGTGCCAGCAGCCGGACAGGGGAAACTTCCTATGGCTACACCTTC. Translated, this is CASSRTGETSYGYTF.